The clone carrying this TCR beta chain occurred many times. Newly diagnosed hyperthyroidism, duration under 2 months, in patients aged 18 to 65. This record belongs to a study of T cells in Graves' hyperthyroidism and ophthalmopathy. RNA transcripts yielded amplified TCR beta CDR3 regions. First-round RT-PCR with HTBI primers amplified the TCR CDR3 region. TCRdb re-called the multiplex PCR reads with MiXCR, one entry per CDR3 protein. The sample lists 750,000 to 950,000 distinct CDR3 sequences; around 38% were seen once. Sequences were obtained from blood. The TCR sequence derives from a man aged 18 to 29 with Graves' hyperthyroidism.

The CDR3 DNA sequence: TGTGCCACCCCTGGCGCGACGGAAAACACCGGGGAGCTGTTTTTT. Translating it yields CATPGATENTGELFF. This chain connects TRBV24-1 to TRBJ2-2; D not resolved. The CDR3 runs 15 residues. The V end lost 9 bases, the J end lost 2 bases, and 15 bases lay between the germline ends. Looked up from germline, CDR1 is KGHDR and CDR2 is SFDVKD.